This entry concerns a single T cell receptor (beta chain). Libraries were prepared by immunoSEQ multiplex PCR; TCRdb keeps only in-frame clonotypes and omits some of them. The sample gives tens of thousands of clones, more than 80% of which show up once; approximately 0.37% is in the top ten. The data are from a study of blood T cell repertoires in COVID-19. Study-level information: Italy, Spain and the United States were the sources of the convalescent and acute COVID-19 samples.

Germline assignment: CDR1 SGHTA and CDR2 FQGNSA. CDR3 length equals 13 residues. V was pared by 3 bases and J by 5 bases, with 9 bases between. During active infection, Seattle patients enrolled and were then monitored through disease. The chain uses TRBV7-2 and TRBJ2-3, with no clear D. Sequencing was performed on peripheral blood. This TCR was recovered from a man aged 50-59 years with COVID-19, enrolled during active disease. DNA for the CDR3: TGTGCCAGCAGCTTCCGGCCTAGAGATACGCAGTATTTT. Translating it yields CASSFRPRDTQYF.